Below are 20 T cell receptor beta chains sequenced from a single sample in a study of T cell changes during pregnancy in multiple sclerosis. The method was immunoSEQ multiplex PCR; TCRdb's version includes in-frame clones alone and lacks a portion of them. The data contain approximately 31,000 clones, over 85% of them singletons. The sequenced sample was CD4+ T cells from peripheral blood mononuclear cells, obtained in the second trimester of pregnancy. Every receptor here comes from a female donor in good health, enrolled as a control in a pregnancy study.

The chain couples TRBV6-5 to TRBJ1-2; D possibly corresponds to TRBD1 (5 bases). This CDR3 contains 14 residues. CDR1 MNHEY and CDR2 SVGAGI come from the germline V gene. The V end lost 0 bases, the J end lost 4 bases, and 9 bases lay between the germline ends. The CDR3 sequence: CASSYSVGGYGYTF. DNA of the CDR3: TGTGCCAGCAGTTACTCGGTGGGGGGCTATGGCTACACCTTC.

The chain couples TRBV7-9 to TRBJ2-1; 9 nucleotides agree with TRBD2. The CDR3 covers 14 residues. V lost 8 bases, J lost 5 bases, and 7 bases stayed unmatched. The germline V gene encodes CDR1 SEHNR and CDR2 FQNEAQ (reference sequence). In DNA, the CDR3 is TGTGCCAGCCCGGCGGGAGGGCAACACAATGAGCAGTTCTTC. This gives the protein CASPAGGQHNEQFF.

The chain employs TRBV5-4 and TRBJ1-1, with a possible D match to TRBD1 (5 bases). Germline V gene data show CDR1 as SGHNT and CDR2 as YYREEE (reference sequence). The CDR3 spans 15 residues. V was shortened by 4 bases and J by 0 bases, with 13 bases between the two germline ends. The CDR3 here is CASSPGGGLNTEAFF. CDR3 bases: TGTGCCAGCAGCCCGGGGGGGGGTTTGAACACTGAAGCTTTCTTT.

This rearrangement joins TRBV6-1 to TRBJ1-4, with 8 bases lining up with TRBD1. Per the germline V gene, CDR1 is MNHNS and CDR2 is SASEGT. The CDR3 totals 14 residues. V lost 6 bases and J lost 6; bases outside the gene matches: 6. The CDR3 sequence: CASRDRAHYEKLFF. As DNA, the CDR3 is TGTGCCAGCAGGGACAGGGCTCACTATGAAAAACTGTTTTTT.

The CDR3 region is CASSRTSGYTDTQYF. In nucleotides, the CDR3 is TGTGCCAGCAGCCGGACTAGCGGATACACAGATACGCAGTATTTT. The rearrangement links TRBV6-6 to TRBJ2-3, with TRBD2 matching 10 bases. The V gene end was trimmed by 6 bases and the J gene end by 2 bases; junction bases not matched to a gene: 5. This CDR3 has 15 amino acids. Germline CDR1 reads MNHNY; CDR2 reads SVGAGI (reference sequence).

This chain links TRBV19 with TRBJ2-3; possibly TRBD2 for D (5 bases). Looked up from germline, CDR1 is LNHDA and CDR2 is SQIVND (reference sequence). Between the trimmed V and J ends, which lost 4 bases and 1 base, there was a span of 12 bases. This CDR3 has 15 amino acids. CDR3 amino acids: CASSRGKVGTDTQYF. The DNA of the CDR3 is TGTGCCAGTAGTAGAGGGAAGGTGGGCACAGATACGCAGTATTTT.

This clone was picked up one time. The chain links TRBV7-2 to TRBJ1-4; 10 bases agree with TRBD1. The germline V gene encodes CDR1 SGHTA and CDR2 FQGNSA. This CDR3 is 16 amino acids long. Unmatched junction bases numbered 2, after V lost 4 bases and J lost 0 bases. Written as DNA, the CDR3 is TGTGCCAGCAGCTGGACAGGGGGTACAACTAATGAAAAACTGTTTTTT. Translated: CASSWTGGTTNEKLFF. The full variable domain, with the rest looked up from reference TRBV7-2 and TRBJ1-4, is GAGVSQSPSNKVTEKGKDVELRCDPISGHTALYWYRQSLGQGLEFLIYFQGNSAPDKSGLPSDRFSAERTGGSVSTLTIQRTQQEDSAVYLCASSWTGGTTNEKLFFGSGTQLSVL.

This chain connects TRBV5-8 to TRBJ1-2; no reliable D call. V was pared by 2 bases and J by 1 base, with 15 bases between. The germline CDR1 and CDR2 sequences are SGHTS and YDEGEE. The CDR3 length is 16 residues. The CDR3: CASSLDGTVRNYGYTF. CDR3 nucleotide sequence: TGTGCCAGCAGCTTAGACGGCACAGTACGTAACTATGGCTACACCTTC.

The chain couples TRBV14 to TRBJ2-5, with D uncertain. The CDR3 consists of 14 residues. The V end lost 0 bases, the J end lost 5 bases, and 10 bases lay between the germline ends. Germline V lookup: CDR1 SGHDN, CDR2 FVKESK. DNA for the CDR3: TGTGCCAGCAGCCAAGATCACGGTTGGGAGACCCAGTACTTC. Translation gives CASSQDHGWETQYF.

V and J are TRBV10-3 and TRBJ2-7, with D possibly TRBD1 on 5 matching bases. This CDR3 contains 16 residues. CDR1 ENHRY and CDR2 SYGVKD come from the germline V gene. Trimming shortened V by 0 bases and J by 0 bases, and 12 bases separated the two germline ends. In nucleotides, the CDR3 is TGTGCCATCAGTGAGTCGGCGACAGCTTACTCCTACGAGCAGTACTTC. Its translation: CAISESATAYSYEQYF.

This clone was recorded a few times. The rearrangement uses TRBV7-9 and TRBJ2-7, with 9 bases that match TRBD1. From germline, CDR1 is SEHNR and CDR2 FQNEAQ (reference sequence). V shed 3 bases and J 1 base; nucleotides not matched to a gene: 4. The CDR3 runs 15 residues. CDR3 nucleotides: TGTGCCAGCAGCTTTTCGGGACAGGGATCCTACGAGCAGTACTTC. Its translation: CASSFSGQGSYEQYF. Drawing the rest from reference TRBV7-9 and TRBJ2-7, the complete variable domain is DTGVSQNPRHKITKRGQNVTFRCDPISEHNRLYWYRQTLGQGPEFLTYFQNEAQLEKSRLLSDRFSAERPKGSFSTLEIQRTEQGDSAMYLCASSFSGQGSYEQYFGPGTRLTVT.

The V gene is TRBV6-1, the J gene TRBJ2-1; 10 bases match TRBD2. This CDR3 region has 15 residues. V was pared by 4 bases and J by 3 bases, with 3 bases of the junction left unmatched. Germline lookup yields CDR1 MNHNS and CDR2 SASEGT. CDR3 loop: CASSGTSGGYNEQFF. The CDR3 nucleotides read TGTGCCAGCAGTGGGACTAGCGGAGGCTACAATGAGCAGTTCTTC.

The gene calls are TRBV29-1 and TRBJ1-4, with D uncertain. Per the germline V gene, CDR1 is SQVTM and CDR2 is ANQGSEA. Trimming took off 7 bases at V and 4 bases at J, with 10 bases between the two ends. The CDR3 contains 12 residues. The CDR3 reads CSGTGDNEKLFF. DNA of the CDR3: TGCAGCGGGACGGGAGATAATGAAAAACTGTTTTTT.

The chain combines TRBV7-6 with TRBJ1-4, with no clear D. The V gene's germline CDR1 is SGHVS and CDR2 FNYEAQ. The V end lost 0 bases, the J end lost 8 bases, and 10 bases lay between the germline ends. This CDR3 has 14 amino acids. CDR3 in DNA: TGTGCCAGCAGCTTAGCCGGGGTTCGGGAAAAACTGTTTTTT. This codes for CASSLAGVREKLFF. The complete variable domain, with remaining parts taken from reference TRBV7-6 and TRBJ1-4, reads GAGVSQSPRYKVTKRGQDVALRCDPISGHVSLYWYRQALGQGPEFLTYFNYEAQQDKSGLPNDRFSAERPEGSISTLTIQRTEQRDSAMYRCASSLAGVREKLFFGSGTQLSVL.

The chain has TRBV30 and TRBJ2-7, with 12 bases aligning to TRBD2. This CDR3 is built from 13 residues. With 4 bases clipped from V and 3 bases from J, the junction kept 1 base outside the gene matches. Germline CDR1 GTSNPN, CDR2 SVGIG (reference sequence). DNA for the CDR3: TGTGCCTGGAAACTAGCGGGAGGCTACGAGCAGTACTTC. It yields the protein CAWKLAGGYEQYF.

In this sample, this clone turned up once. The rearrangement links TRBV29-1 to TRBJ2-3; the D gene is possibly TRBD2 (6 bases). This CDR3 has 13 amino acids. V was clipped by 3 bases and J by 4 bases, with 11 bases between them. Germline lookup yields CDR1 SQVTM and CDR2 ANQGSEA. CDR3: CSVEIGTADTQYF. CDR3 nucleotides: TGCAGCGTTGAGATTGGGACTGCAGATACGCAGTATTTT.

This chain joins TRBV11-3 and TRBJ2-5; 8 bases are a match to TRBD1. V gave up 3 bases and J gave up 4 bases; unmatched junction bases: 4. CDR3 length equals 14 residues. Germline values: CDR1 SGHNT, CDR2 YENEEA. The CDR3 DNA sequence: TGTGCCAGCAGCTTTGGACAGGGCGGAGAGACCCAGTACTTC. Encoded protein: CASSFGQGGETQYF. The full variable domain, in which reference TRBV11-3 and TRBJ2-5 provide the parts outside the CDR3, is EAGVVQSPRYKIIEKKQPVAFWCNPISGHNTLYWYLQNLGQGPELLIRYENEEAVDDSQLPKDRFSAERLKGVDSTLKIQPAELGDSAVYLCASSFGQGGETQYFGPGTRLLVL.

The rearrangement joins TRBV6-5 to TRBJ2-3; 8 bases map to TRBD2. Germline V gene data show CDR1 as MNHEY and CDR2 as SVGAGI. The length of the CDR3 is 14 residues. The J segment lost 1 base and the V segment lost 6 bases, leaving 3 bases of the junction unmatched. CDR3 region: CASRKAGGTDTQYF. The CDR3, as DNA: TGTGCCAGCAGGAAAGCGGGGGGCACAGATACGCAGTATTTT.

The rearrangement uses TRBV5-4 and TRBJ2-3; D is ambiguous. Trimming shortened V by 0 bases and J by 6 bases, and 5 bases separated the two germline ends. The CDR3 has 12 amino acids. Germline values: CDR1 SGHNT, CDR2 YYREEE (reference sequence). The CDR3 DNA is TGTGCCAGCAGCTTGGCGGGTGATACGCAGTATTTT. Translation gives CASSLAGDTQYF.

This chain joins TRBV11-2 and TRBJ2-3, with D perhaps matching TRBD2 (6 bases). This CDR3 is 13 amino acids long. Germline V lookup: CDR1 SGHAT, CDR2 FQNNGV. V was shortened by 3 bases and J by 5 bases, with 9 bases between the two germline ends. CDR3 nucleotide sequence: TGTGCCAGCAGCTTCCAGGAGGGAGATACGCAGTATTTT. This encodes CASSFQEGDTQYF.